This passage covers 8 T cell receptor beta chains from one sample sequenced in a study of human T cells and chemical hapten exposure. Regarding time point: patch test 3, about 24 weeks after DPC sensitization. The sample's treatment: therapeutic diphenylcyclopropenone sensitization with weekly scalp DPC. MiXCR, run by TCRdb on the RACE reads, gives a single entry per CDR3 protein. The sample records tens of thousands of distinct CDR3 sequences, about 10% being singletons. The source material was whole blood, sampled in connection with sensitization to the hapten diphenylcyclopropenone (DPC). The receptors come from a woman between 50 and 59 years old with alopecia areata. Some clones in this sample may be carry-over from other donors' samples.

The chain recombines TRBV12-3 or TRBV12-4 with TRBJ2-7, with D uncertain. Trimming left V 6 bases short and J 2 bases short, with 14 bases between. The CDR3 covers 14 residues. The CDR3 loop is CASSAPQAPYEQYF. Written as DNA, the CDR3 is TGTGCCAGCAGCGCCCCCCAGGCGCCCTACGAGCAGTACTTC.

This clonotype was counted many times. The chain is built from TRBV5-1 and TRBJ2-1, with 10 bases that match TRBD2. The CDR3 loop spans 15 amino acids. Germline trimming cut 1 base from V and 3 bases from J; bases unmatched to any gene: 1. The germline CDR1 and CDR2 sequences are SGHRS and YFSETQ. The CDR3 here is CASSLSSGSYNEQFF. The DNA for the CDR3 is TGCGCCAGCAGCTTGTCTAGCGGGAGCTACAATGAGCAGTTCTTC.

This clonotype was seen ten or more times. This chain joins TRBV20-1 and TRBJ2-7, with 9 nucleotides matching TRBD1. Germline lookup yields CDR1 DFQATT and CDR2 SNEGSKA (reference sequence). The V segment lost 6 bases and the J segment 3 bases; nucleotides outside the gene matches: 12. CDR3 length equals 15 residues. The CDR3: CSAATPGQGHYEQYF. The CDR3 DNA follows: TGCAGTGCAGCCACCCCGGGACAGGGACACTACGAGCAGTACTTC.

At least ten counts were recorded for this clonotype. V gene TRBV12-3 or TRBV12-4 combines with J gene TRBJ2-1; 10 nucleotides align to TRBD2. Trimming removed 6 bases from V and 5 bases from J; junction bases left unmatched: 7. This CDR3 region has 15 residues. The CDR3 sequence: CASSPRTSGNNEQFF. The CDR3 DNA reads as TGTGCCAGCAGCCCCCGGACTAGCGGTAACAATGAGCAGTTCTTC.

This clonotype was detected ten times or more. This chain connects TRBV11-2 to TRBJ2-3, with a possible D match to TRBD2 (5 bases). Trimming removed 1 base at V and 4 bases at J, with 12 bases between. This CDR3 contains 15 residues. In germline, CDR1 is SGHAT, CDR2 FQNNGV. The DNA for the CDR3 is TGTGCCAGCAGCTTAGCTGGTGGGAGTGCAGATACGCAGTATTTT. It codes for CASSLAGGSADTQYF.

Many counts were recorded for this clonotype. The rearrangement joins TRBV7-9 to TRBJ2-7; D possibly corresponds to TRBD1 (6 bases). V was pared by 2 bases and J by 5 bases, with 16 bases between. Germline values: CDR1 SEHNR, CDR2 FQNEAQ (reference sequence). This CDR3 is built from 15 residues. The CDR3 DNA follows: TGTGCCAGCAGCTTAACGTCAGGGGAATCGCACGAGCAGTACTTC. Protein: CASSLTSGESHEQYF. Looking up the rest from reference TRBV7-9 and TRBJ2-7 gives the full variable domain: DTGVSQNPRHKITKRGQNVTFRCDPISEHNRLYWYRQTLGQGPEFLTYFQNEAQLEKSRLLSDRFSAERPKGSFSTLEIQRTEQGDSAMYLCASSLTSGESHEQYFGPGTRLTVT.

This clonotype turned up a few times. The chain has TRBV6-5 and TRBJ1-2; a weak D match, TRBD1 (6 bases). The length of the CDR3 is 13 residues. CDR1 is MNHEY, CDR2 SVGAGI, per germline. The germline V and J ends were trimmed by 6 bases and 8 bases, with 16 bases remaining between them. The CDR3 region has the DNA TGTGCCAGCAGCTCAGGACAGCTTAGGGGCTACACCTTC. It translates to CASSSGQLRGYTF.

This clonotype was seen at least ten times. The chain uses TRBV2 and TRBJ1-1; 10 bases match TRBD1. V gave up 2 bases and J gave up 1 base; unmatched junction bases: 1. The CDR3 is 15 residues long. Germline V CDR1 and CDR2: SNHLY, FYNNEI. CDR3 coding DNA: TGTGCCAGCAGTGAACGGACAGGGGGGAACACTGAAGCTTTCTTT. Translated: CASSERTGGNTEAFF.